The next 18 T cell receptor beta chains were all read from a single sample in a study of monozygotic twins with cystic fibrosis. Measured with immunoSEQ multiplex PCR; TCRdb has only the in-frame clones, and not every one. The table shows more than 11,000 clones, with approximately 90% occurring only once. Sequences were obtained from blood. These receptors came from a boy aged 10-17 years with cystic fibrosis.

The chain employs TRBV28 and TRBJ2-2; D is unresolved. CDR3 length: 15 amino acids. Germline V gene sequence: CDR1 MDHEN, CDR2 SYDVKM. V shed 7 bases and J shed 1 base, with 13 bases lying between them. The CDR3 here is CASNPVRWNTGELFF. The CDR3 nucleotides read TGTGCCAGCAACCCCGTCCGGTGGAACACCGGGGAGCTGTTTTTT.

The chain links TRBV5-1 to TRBJ1-2; 8 bases match TRBD1. This CDR3 spans 19 amino acids. The germline V gene encodes CDR1 SGHRS and CDR2 YFSETQ. The ends lost 4 bases at V and 2 bases at J; junction bases unmatched: 19. Here the CDR3 DNA reads TGCGCCAGCAGCCCCAAGGGGGACAGGTCATACGTCGGGAACTATGGCTACACCTTC. It yields the protein CASSPKGDRSYVGNYGYTF.

The chain has TRBV5-6 and TRBJ1-5; the match to TRBD1 covers 9 bases. V was pared by 3 bases and J by 6 bases, with 4 bases of the junction left unmatched. CDR3 length: 14 amino acids. Germline loops: CDR1 SGHDT, CDR2 YYEEEE. The CDR3 loop reads CASSSTGGGQPQHF. The CDR3 nucleotides read TGTGCCAGCAGCTCAACAGGGGGCGGTCAGCCCCAGCATTTT.

The genes are TRBV6-1 and TRBJ1-5; D uncertain. The CDR3 sequence is 13 residues long. V was cut by 8 bases and J by 4 bases, with 12 bases left in between. Germline V gene data show CDR1 as MNHNS and CDR2 as SASEGT. The CDR3: CASVIDTNQPQHF. Here the CDR3 DNA reads TGTGCCAGCGTTATAGACACGAATCAGCCCCAGCATTTT.

This clone appeared once. V and J are TRBV13 and TRBJ2-7; 8 bases are shared with TRBD1. Germline CDR1 and CDR2: PRHDT and FYEKMQ (reference sequence). The CDR3 runs to 16 residues. Trimming at V came to 5 bases and at J to 4 bases, leaving 13 bases not matched to a gene. In DNA, the CDR3 is TGTGCCAGCAGCCCGCGCCCCGGGACAGGTTTTTACGAGCAGTACTTC. Protein: CASSPRPGTGFYEQYF.

In its sample, this clone was seen a few times. The chain is built from TRBV2 and TRBJ1-2, with 9 bases identical to TRBD1. Germline-derived CDR1 and CDR2 are SNHLY and FYNNEI. J lost 3 bases, V lost 5 bases, and 4 bases had no gene match. This CDR3 contains 14 residues. The CDR3 loop reads CASSYRTGDYGYTF. The CDR3 coding sequence is TGTGCCAGCAGTTACCGGACAGGGGACTATGGCTACACCTTC.

The CDR3 DNA follows: TGCGCCAGCAGCTTGGGGAATAGGGGTAACTACGAGCAGTACTTC. Translation: CASSLGNRGNYEQYF. The chain is built from TRBV5-1 and TRBJ2-7; D possibly corresponds to TRBD1 (5 bases). Germline V gene sequence: CDR1 SGHRS, CDR2 YFSETQ. This CDR3 comprises 15 residues. Trimming took 0 bases from V and 3 from J, leaving 13 bases between them.

The V call is TRBV28, the J call TRBJ1-4; no definite D call. The CDR3 spans 13 residues. Trimming pared 5 bases from V and 10 bases from J, leaving 14 bases between. The germline V gene has CDR1 MDHEN and CDR2 SYDVKM. CDR3: CASSPRLEGKLFF. In DNA, the CDR3 is TGTGCCAGCAGTCCCCGGCTCGAGGGAAAACTGTTTTTT.

The chain employs TRBV4-2 and TRBJ2-1, with 8 bases identical to TRBD1. The germline gives CDR1 LGHNA, CDR2 YNFKEQ. This CDR3 contains 16 residues. With V trimmed by 4 bases and J by 5 bases, 10 bases remained unmatched. This chain's CDR3 is CASSPPGRGPDNEQFF. Written as DNA, the CDR3 is TGTGCCAGCAGCCCCCCGGGCAGGGGGCCTGACAATGAGCAGTTCTTC.

This chain connects TRBV6-1 to TRBJ1-2; a possible D gene is TRBD1 (5 bases). This CDR3 has 14 residues. Per the germline V gene, CDR1 is MNHNS and CDR2 is SASEGT. The V end lost 0 bases, the J end lost 8 bases, and 13 bases lay between the germline ends. CDR3 DNA: TGTGCCAGCAGTGAAGCGACGACAGCTGGGGGCTACACCTTC. Its protein is CASSEATTAGGYTF.

The rearrangement joins TRBV18 to TRBJ2-5; 7 nucleotides align to TRBD2. Germline trimming cut 6 bases from V and 7 bases from J; bases unmatched to any gene: 14. Germline V gene lookup returns CDR1 KGHSH and CDR2 LQKENI. The CDR3 spans 15 residues. The CDR3 is CASSAAGDPGGTQYF. The CDR3 DNA sequence: TGTGCCAGCTCGGCCGCGGGGGACCCGGGAGGGACCCAGTACTTC. Together with reference TRBV18 and TRBJ2-5, the CDR3 gives the full variable domain: NAGVMQNPRHLVRRRGQEARLRCSPMKGHSHVYWYRQLPEEGLKFMVYLQKENIIDESGMPKERFSAEFPKEGPSILRIQQVVRGDSAAYFCASSAAGDPGGTQYFGPGTRLLVL.

V is TRBV27 and J is TRBJ2-5; 10 nucleotides agree with TRBD2. V shed 6 bases and J 5 bases; nucleotides not matched to a gene: 9. CDR3 length: 15 residues. Germline values: CDR1 MNHEY, CDR2 SMNVEV (reference sequence). CDR3 nucleotide sequence: TGTGCCAGCAGCCTCCTAGCGGGAGAGAAGGAGACCCAGTACTTC. Residues: CASSLLAGEKETQYF.

The CDR3 bases are TGCGCCAGCAGCAAACGGACCGACACCGGGGAGCTGTTTTTT. Protein: CASSKRTDTGELFF. J is TRBJ2-2 and V is TRBV5-1; unclear D gene. Germline V gene data show CDR1 as SGHRS and CDR2 as YFSETQ. CDR3 length: 14 residues. Trimming cost V 4 bases and J 3 bases, with 10 bases left between them.

This clone was seen a few times. The chain couples TRBV20-1 to TRBJ2-7; TRBD1 might be the D (6 bases). V was shortened by 5 bases and J by 3 bases, with 8 bases between the two germline ends. The CDR3 sequence is 11 residues long. Germline-derived CDR1 and CDR2 are DFQATT and SNEGSKA (reference sequence). CDR3 amino acids: CSASRGYEQYF. Here the CDR3 DNA reads TGCAGTGCTTCCAGGGGCTACGAGCAGTACTTC.

CDR3 residues: CASSFTDRPGHGYTF. The CDR3 coding sequence is TGTGCCAGCAGTTTCACGGACAGGCCCGGGCATGGCTACACCTTC. The chain links TRBV27 to TRBJ1-2; 7 bases map to TRBD1. The V gene's germline CDR1 is MNHEY and CDR2 SMNVEV (reference sequence). V trimming: 3 bases; J trimming: 6 bases; junction bases outside the gene matches: 10. This CDR3 contains 15 residues.

This CDR3 reads CASSKLGGYDEQYF. In nucleotides, the CDR3 is TGTGCCAGTAGTAAGCTTGGGGGGTACGACGAGCAGTACTTC. The gene calls are TRBV19 and TRBJ2-7; tentatively, D is TRBD2 (6 bases). This CDR3 has 14 residues. Between the trimmed V and J ends, which lost 4 bases and 5 bases, there was a span of 15 bases. The germline gives CDR1 LNHDA, CDR2 SQIVND (reference sequence).

The rearrangement joins TRBV10-2 to TRBJ1-2; perhaps TRBD1 as D (5 bases). This CDR3 has 16 residues. CDR1 is WSHSY, CDR2 SAAADI, per germline. With 3 bases removed from V and 3 bases from J, the gap between germline ends came to 17 bases. CDR3 sequence: CASSDPGRAGYYGYTF. The CDR3, as DNA: TGCGCCAGCAGTGACCCCGGCAGGGCCGGGTACTATGGCTACACCTTC.

The V call is TRBV7-9, the J call TRBJ2-7, with 7 bases matching TRBD1. This CDR3 contains 14 residues. With 6 bases clipped from V and 4 bases from J, the junction kept 9 bases outside the gene matches. Looked up from germline, CDR1 is SEHNR and CDR2 is FQNEAQ (reference sequence). CDR3 region: CASRPGTAAYEQYF. CDR3 coding DNA: TGTGCCAGCAGACCCGGGACAGCCGCTTACGAGCAGTACTTC.